This T cell receptor (beta chain) originates from a study of T cell responses to AZD1222 COVID-19 vaccine. This table comes from immunoSEQ multiplex PCR, and its TCRdb copy is limited to in-frame clones, with some not included. The sample lists about 120,000 clones; 80% to 90% were seen once. On this clone: Its antigen remains unidentified.

This CDR3 region has 14 residues. V lost 1 base, J lost 1 base, and 3 bases stayed unmatched. The germline CDR1 and CDR2 sequences are GTSNPN and SVGIG (reference sequence). The study, taken as a whole, reports: White British people made up most donors, females outnumbered males, and clonal diversity was possibly underestimated. Regions 160-218 and 743-854 dominated among vaccine-associated CD4 TCRs spanning spike. Vaccination with two AZD1222 doses was followed by a rise in Spike-specific TCR breadth and depth.

The chain links TRBV30 to TRBJ1-1; 7 bases are shared with TRBD1. The sequencing used peripheral blood, collected on day 0 of AZD1222 vaccination. This clonotype was sampled from an adult in good health. The CDR3 spells CAWSGRTGNTEAFF. The CDR3 bases are TGTGCCTGGAGTGGTCGGACAGGGAACACTGAAGCTTTCTTT.